These 2 T cell receptor beta chains originate from one sample sequenced in a study of T cells in Graves' hyperthyroidism and ophthalmopathy. TCR beta CDR3 region amplification was performed from RNA transcripts. With the HTBI primer set, the TCR CDR3 went through a first round of RT-PCR. Via MiXCR, TCRdb re-called the multiplex PCR reads, giving one row per CDR3 protein. This repertoire shows around 760,000 distinct CDR3 sequences, around a third found once; its top ten account for approximately 31%. The sequenced sample consisted of blood. The receptors here all came from a woman in her forties with Graves' hyperthyroidism.

About this clonotype itself: This may be a read error: a much more frequent sequence differs by one nucleotide. This chain links TRBV7-2 with TRBJ2-7; 10 bases align to TRBD1. The CDR3 has 16 residues. Germline V gene lookup returns CDR1 SGHTA and CDR2 FQGNSA. The CDR3 spells CAGSLGPGQGSYEQYF. The CDR3 region has the DNA TGTGCCGGCAGCTTAGGCCCGGGACAGGGGAGCTACGAGCAGTACTTC.

The chain joins TRBV7-2 to TRBJ2-7; D call uncertain. The CDR3 contains 12 residues. The germline CDR1 and CDR2 sequences are SGHTA and FQGNSA. The V and J ends lost 8 bases and 7 bases respectively, with 15 bases between them. The CDR3 DNA is TGTGCCAGCGGATATGGTAGCAATGAGCAGTACTTC. It translates to CASGYGSNEQYF.